These 18 T cell receptor beta chains came from one sample sequenced in a study of blood T cell repertoires in COVID-19. Produced via immunoSEQ multiplex PCR; TCRdb's table is partial and in-frame only. The repertoire holds 250,000 or so clones, with roughly 88% as singletons. The source material was peripheral blood. All receptors derive from a man older than 75 with acute or convalescent COVID-19.

The chain combines TRBV4-2 with TRBJ2-7; 10 nucleotides match TRBD1. Germline loops: CDR1 LGHNA, CDR2 YNFKEQ. The CDR3 spans 17 residues. V was pared by 4 bases and J by 4 bases, with 13 bases of the junction left unmatched. CDR3 bases: TGTGCCAGCAGCCGCACCCCGACAGGGGGCAGCCTTTACGAGCAGTACTTC. It codes for CASSRTPTGGSLYEQYF.

This clone was observed a single time. The chain links TRBV4-1 to TRBJ2-3; 7 bases line up with TRBD1. CDR1 and CDR2 (germline): MGHRA, YSYEKL. The J segment lost 2 bases and the V segment lost 1 base, leaving 6 bases of the junction unmatched. This CDR3 comprises 16 residues. CDR3 sequence reads: CASSQGGRGYTDTQYF. CDR3 DNA sequence: TGCGCCAGCAGCCAAGGGGGCAGGGGGTACACAGATACGCAGTATTTT.

This chain links TRBV5-1 with TRBJ1-1, with 7 bases matching TRBD1. The CDR3 is made up of 13 amino acids. The V gene's germline CDR1 is SGHRS and CDR2 YFSETQ. J lost 5 bases, V lost 4 bases, and 5 bases had no gene match. In DNA, the CDR3 is TGCGCCAGCAGCCCGGGACAGATGACTGAAGCTTTCTTT. Translation gives CASSPGQMTEAFF.

V and J are TRBV7-2 and TRBJ2-5, with TRBD1 identical over 9 bases. J lost 4 bases, V lost 1 base, and 4 bases had no gene match. There are 15 residues in the CDR3. Per the germline V gene, CDR1 is SGHTA and CDR2 is FQGNSA. Here the CDR3 DNA reads TGTGCCAGCAGCTTAGTTGGGACAGGGATAGAGACCCAGTACTTC. Translating gives CASSLVGTGIETQYF.

The sample holds a few counts of this clone. This chain joins TRBV4-3 and TRBJ2-6; D call uncertain. The CDR3 consists of 18 residues. Trimming left V 1 base short and J 0 bases short, with 13 bases between. CDR1 LGHNA and CDR2 YSLEER come from the germline V gene. The CDR3 here is CASSQAPPLVSGANVLTF. The CDR3 nucleotides are TGCGCCAGCAGCCAAGCCCCGCCTCTAGTCTCTGGGGCCAACGTCCTGACTTTC.

In DNA form, the CDR3 reads TGTGCCAGCAGAATGGGACAGGGGGCGCATGAGCAGTTCTTC. The encoded protein is CASRMGQGAHEQFF. The J gene is TRBJ2-1, the V gene TRBV7-2; 12 bases are shared with TRBD1. Germline CDR1 and CDR2: SGHTA and FQGNSA. The length of the CDR3 is 14 residues. J gave up 8 bases and V 6 bases, and 5 bases lay outside the gene matches.

Notes on this clone: The sample holds other DNA sequences that translate to the same CDR3. The CDR3 bases are TGTGCCAGCAGCGTAGAGCACACCGGGGAGCTGTTTTTT. Its protein is CASSVEHTGELFF. The chain uses TRBV9 and TRBJ2-2; the D is unclear. The CDR3 is made up of 13 amino acids. Looked up from germline, CDR1 is SGDLS and CDR2 is YYNGEE. The V and J ends lost 0 bases and 3 bases respectively, with 3 bases between them.

This chain joins TRBV3-1 (or the pseudogene TRBV3-2) and TRBJ1-5, with TRBD1 identical over 8 bases. Per germline, CDR1 LGHDT and CDR2 YNNKEL (reference sequence). The CDR3 totals 15 residues. The V segment lost 3 bases and the J segment 5 bases; nucleotides outside the gene matches: 6. The CDR3 loop reads CASSHSDRDYQPQHF. The CDR3 DNA sequence: TGTGCCAGCAGCCACTCGGACAGGGACTATCAGCCCCAGCATTTT.

The gene calls are TRBV19 and TRBJ2-1; D perhaps matches TRBD2 (5 bases). The ends were cut back, 6 bases at V and 5 bases at J, with 8 bases in the middle. From germline, CDR1 is LNHDA and CDR2 SQIVND (reference sequence). This CDR3 contains 12 residues. The CDR3, as DNA: TGTGCCAGTAGCCCGGGGAACAATGAGCAGTTCTTC. As protein: CASSPGNNEQFF.

Written as DNA, the CDR3 is TGTGCCAGCAGCTTACTCCCCCGACTAGCGCGGCGTCATGAGCAGTTCTTC. It yields the protein CASSLLPRLARRHEQFF. The V gene is TRBV7-2, the J gene TRBJ2-1; 8 nucleotides match TRBD2. V shed 2 bases, J shed 8 bases, and the junction held 14 bases outside the gene matches. This CDR3 is built from 17 residues. CDR1 is SGHTA and CDR2 is FQGNSA in the germline V gene.

This sequence joins TRBV5-1 and TRBJ2-7, with TRBD2 identical over 7 bases. This CDR3 is built from 15 residues. V was pared by 6 bases and J by 2 bases, with 11 bases of the junction left unmatched. Germline assignment: CDR1 SGHRS and CDR2 YFSETQ. The DNA of the CDR3 is TGCGCCAGCATGCTCCTGGGGGGGGAAGCCTACGAGCAGTACTTC. It translates to CASMLLGGEAYEQYF.

The V and J genes are TRBV10-3 and TRBJ2-5, with a possible D match to TRBD2 (6 bases). V lost 5 bases and J 7 bases, leaving 17 bases between the germline ends. This CDR3 comprises 14 residues. Germline assignment: CDR1 ENHRY and CDR2 SYGVKD. DNA of the CDR3: TGTGCCATCAGTAGCGGGTTTAGTTTAGGGACCCAGTACTTC. Encoded protein: CAISSGFSLGTQYF.

This clone was picked up one time. In DNA, the CDR3 is TGTGCCAGCAGTACCAAGGGGTTTGAGGATGATACGCAGTATTTT. Translation gives CASSTKGFEDDTQYF. V gene TRBV11-2 combines with J gene TRBJ2-3; D possibly corresponds to TRBD1 (5 bases). Germline V CDR1 and CDR2: SGHAT, FQNNGV. V lost 6 bases to trimming and J lost 6 bases, with 19 bases between them. The CDR3 runs to 15 residues.

This clone was picked up one time. The rearrangement uses TRBV28 and TRBJ2-7; D call uncertain. V was shortened by 6 bases and J by 5 bases, with 8 bases between the two germline ends. Germline CDR1 is MDHEN and CDR2 is SYDVKM. CDR3 length: 11 residues. CDR3 nucleotide sequence: TGTGCCAGCAGCTATATCCACGAGCAGTACTTC. This sequence encodes CASSYIHEQYF.

This chain joins TRBV27 and TRBJ2-2; a weak D match, TRBD2 (6 bases). The CDR3 totals 15 residues. Trimming shortened V by 4 bases and J by 9 bases, and 18 bases separated the two germline ends. Germline assignment: CDR1 MNHEY and CDR2 SMNVEV (reference sequence). DNA for the CDR3: TGTGCCAGCAGTTACGGACTACCCAGGCTCCGGGAGCTGTTTTTT. It encodes CASSYGLPRLRELFF.

This clone was recorded once. The chain employs TRBV10-3 and TRBJ2-1, with TRBD1 identical over 9 bases. The J segment lost 3 bases and the V segment lost 3 bases, leaving 6 bases of the junction unmatched. CDR1 is ENHRY and CDR2 is SYGVKD in the germline V gene. CDR3 length: 16 amino acids. The CDR3 DNA follows: TGTGCCATCAGTGACCCCCGGACAGGGGACTACAATGAGCAGTTCTTC. Protein: CAISDPRTGDYNEQFF.

The chain couples TRBV19 to TRBJ1-5, with D unresolved. The CDR3 totals 14 residues. The V end lost 4 bases, the J end lost 3 bases, and 10 bases lay between the germline ends. Per the germline V gene, CDR1 is LNHDA and CDR2 is SQIVND (reference sequence). CDR3 in DNA: TGTGCCAGTAGTACCGGGGAGTCCAATCAGCCCCAGCATTTT. Amino acids: CASSTGESNQPQHF.

This clone appeared a single time. The J gene is TRBJ2-7, the V gene TRBV6-2 or TRBV6-3; 9 nucleotides match TRBD2. The CDR3 spans 15 residues. J gave up 1 base and V 4 bases, and 5 bases lay outside the gene matches. Germline V gene sequence: CDR1 MNHEY, CDR2 SVGEGT. This CDR3 is CASSSRTSASYEQYF. The CDR3 region has the DNA TGTGCCAGCAGTTCACGGACTAGCGCTTCCTACGAGCAGTACTTC.